Included here is one T cell receptor (beta chain) sequence, with context. It lacks a known antigen. No qualities accompany the bases; no much larger clone lies one base away. The immunoSEQ Assay, a bias-controlled multiplex PCR, was used to amplify TCRbeta CDR3 regions from genomic DNA. In the source study's methods: Within the assay, amplification of reference gene primers was used to estimate how many nucleated cells each sample contained. To quantify the absolute abundance of each unique TCRbeta CDR3 rearrangement, sequence reads were collapsed and filtered. For each sample, productive Simpson clonality was calculated by taking the square root of Simpson's diversity index across productive rearrangements. TCRdb stores this immuneACCESS table with in-frame sequences only. Part of the clones is absent; in the studies checked, under half of the shortfall reflects unresolved V genes, and no reason is known for the rest. Clone size and the V and J calls come from that table; the DNA yielded D and trimming. In this sample the table shows about 200,000 clones, about 79% of which occur a single time. The ten largest clones represent roughly 13% of the sample.

Taken from the germline V gene (reference sequence), the CDR1 and CDR2 loops are MNHEY and SMNVEV. Relative to germline, V is 5 bases shorter and J is 0 bases shorter, with 17 bases between their ends. There are 17 amino acids in the CDR3, from cysteine to phenylalanine inclusive. Only the CDR3 DNA stays, 51 bases, in frame from base 1. Each collaborating institution followed its own protocols to collect whole blood in K2EDTA tubes. For TCRbeta analysis, collaborators shipped samples as frozen whole blood, isolated PBMCs, or DNA extracted from either of those sample types. The data were taken from a study of blood T cell repertoires in COVID-19 (TCRdb year 2020). Looking at the study overall: Samples covering the acute and convalescent phases of COVID-19 were provided by collaborators in the United States, Italy and Spain. The prospective study material was composed of cDNA or gDNA derived from T cells, B-cell-depleted T cells, or PBMCs. Deeply sampled blood TCRbeta repertoires from subjects exposed to, actively infected with, or recovered from COVID-19 were included in the dataset. The repertoires were made available in a free public database intended to serve as a resource for research on the immune response to SARS-CoV-2. The samples were drawn from two sources: the first 160 participants of the ongoing ImmuneRACE study, and 1,254 subjects contributed by 6 global collaborators. Sample metadata almost always included a de-identified subject ID, COVID-19 status, age in years and sex. Where available, HLA class I and class II types were taken from metadata supplied by the sample provider and were not determined by assay-based typing.

Study-wide conclusions, independent of this receptor: How much clinical and demographic metadata was included differed by source and by participant, and the metadata was provided uncurated.

The source material was peripheral blood. The chain couples TRBV27 to TRBJ1-3, and perhaps TRBD1 as D gene, on 5 matching bases. The source of this sequence is a human donor in a cohort sampled during active COVID-19. The CDR3 corresponds to CASSPLGDSFSGNTIYF. The nucleotides read TGTGCCAGCAGTCCCTTGGGGGACTCCTTCTCTGGAAACACCATATATTTT.